One and the same sample provided the 8 T cell receptor beta chains below, sequenced in a study of shared clonotypes between healthy human individuals. Data came from immunoSEQ multiplex PCR; TCRdb stores just in-frame clones and leaves some out. Among 1 million to 1.3 million clones listed, around three quarters were seen once. The sample taken for sequencing was memory CD4+ T cells from PBMCs. Stated subset: CD45RA-negative fraction. Every receptor here comes from a young man in good health. Some clones in this sample may be carry-over from other donors' samples.

This clone was seen once. This sequence joins TRBV10-3 and TRBJ2-3, with 10 bases that match TRBD2. The CDR3 loop spans 18 amino acids. Germline V lookup: CDR1 ENHRY, CDR2 SYGVKD. V was clipped by 0 bases and J by 1 base; unmatched bases: 7. CDR3 region: CAISESGSGRRGTDTQYF. Written as DNA, the CDR3 is TGTGCCATCAGTGAGTCCGGTAGCGGGAGGAGGGGCACAGATACGCAGTATTTT.

The V gene is TRBV27, the J gene TRBJ1-1; 7 bases line up with TRBD1. Per the germline V gene, CDR1 is MNHEY and CDR2 is SMNVEV (reference sequence). V shed 5 bases, J shed 8 bases, and the junction held 8 bases outside the gene matches. The CDR3 has 13 amino acids. This CDR3 is CASSATGVREAFF. The CDR3 DNA reads as TGTGCCAGCAGTGCTACAGGGGTGCGGGAAGCTTTCTTT.

The chain carries TRBV27 and TRBJ2-5, with 7 positions matching TRBD1. V lost 11 bases to trimming and J lost 5 bases; unmatched junction nucleotides: 11. Germline assignment: CDR1 MNHEY and CDR2 SMNVEV (reference sequence). The CDR3 runs to 13 residues. Written as DNA, the CDR3 is TGTGCCGCCCGACCGACAGGGTCGGAGACCCAGTACTTC. Protein: CAARPTGSETQYF.

The chain joins TRBV9 to TRBJ2-1, with TRBD2 matching 14 bases. Germline assignment: CDR1 SGDLS and CDR2 YYNGEE. CDR3 length: 16 amino acids. The ends lost 3 bases at V and 10 bases at J; junction bases unmatched: 9. CDR3 DNA: TGTGCCAGCAGCGAGGGACTAGCGGGAGCACCGGTCGAGCAGTTCTTC. Translated, it gives CASSEGLAGAPVEQFF.

The chain combines TRBV28 with TRBJ1-1; 12 bases fit TRBD1. Per the germline V gene, CDR1 is MDHEN and CDR2 is SYDVKM. There are 16 residues in the CDR3. V lost 6 bases to trimming and J lost 4 bases; unmatched junction nucleotides: 9. CDR3 region: CASRSPGQGATTEAFF. The CDR3 DNA reads TGTGCCAGCAGATCTCCGGGACAGGGGGCGACCACTGAAGCTTTCTTT.

The CDR3 bases are TGTGCCAGCAGTGAACCACATGGGGAGACCCAGTACTTC. Its protein is CASSEPHGETQYF. The chain is built from TRBV2 and TRBJ2-5; D not resolved. Germline V gene lookup returns CDR1 SNHLY and CDR2 FYNNEI. CDR3 length equals 13 residues. V was pared by 2 bases and J by 5 bases, with 9 bases between.

The V and J genes are TRBV5-5 and TRBJ2-7; 7 bases are a match to TRBD2. This CDR3 comprises 15 residues. CDR1 SGHKS and CDR2 YYEKEE come from the germline V gene (reference sequence). Losses at the gene ends were 1 base for V and 7 bases for J; bases not matched to a gene: 11. CDR3 in DNA: TGTGCCAGCAGCTTGTTGGTAGCGGGCTTGGGGGAGCAGTACTTC. Its protein is CASSLLVAGLGEQYF.

There are a few counts of this clone. The rearrangement links TRBV2 to TRBJ2-3, with TRBD1 matching 8 bases. This CDR3 region has 14 residues. Trimming removed 9 bases from V and 0 bases from J; junction bases left unmatched: 5. The V gene's germline CDR1 is SNHLY and CDR2 FYNNEI. The CDR3 DNA is TGTGCCAGTCCAGGGACAGGTAGCACAGATACGCAGTATTTT. It is translated as CASPGTGSTDTQYF. Combining the CDR3 with reference TRBV2 and TRBJ2-3 gives the whole variable domain EPEVTQTPSHQVTQMGQEVILRCVPISNHLYFYWYRQILGQKVEFLVSFYNNEISEKSEIFDDQFSVERPDGSNFTLKIRSTKLEDSAMYFCASPGTGSTDTQYFGPGTRLTVL.